The 29 T cell receptor beta chains reported below all come from one sample, sequenced in a study of shared clonotypes between healthy human individuals. The protocol was immunoSEQ multiplex PCR, while the TCRdb copy is restricted to in-frame clones and leaves out a portion. Seen here are 450,000 or so clones, roughly 80% observed once, and the top ten hold more than 10%. Sample: PBMCs. These receptors were collected from a woman between 40 and 50 years old in good health. Some clones in this sample may be carry-over from other donors' samples.

This clone was recorded once. The rearrangement uses TRBV19 and TRBJ2-7, with D perhaps given as TRBD1 or TRBD2 (7 bases each). Per the germline V gene, CDR1 is LNHDA and CDR2 is SQIVND (reference sequence). V lost 2 bases to trimming and J lost 3 bases, with 14 bases between them. This CDR3 is 15 amino acids long. The CDR3 sequence: CASSIFQGDYYEQYF. CDR3 DNA: TGTGCCAGTAGTATATTTCAGGGGGACTACTACGAGCAGTACTTC.

The chain joins TRBV6-5 to TRBJ1-1, with D perhaps TRBD1 (5 bases). V was clipped by 10 bases and J by 1 base, with 13 bases between them. CDR3 size: 13 residues. Germline assignment: CDR1 MNHEY and CDR2 SVGAGI. CDR3 sequence reads: CAIRQPQNTEAFF. CDR3 sequence (DNA): TGTGCCATTCGACAGCCCCAGAACACTGAAGCTTTCTTT.

The chain is built from TRBV6-5 and TRBJ2-7; 10 bases are shared with TRBD2. V trimming: 6 bases; J trimming: 1 base; junction bases outside the gene matches: 6. Per germline, CDR1 MNHEY and CDR2 SVGAGI. The CDR3 sequence is 15 residues long. The chain's CDR3 is CASSGTSGNSYEQYF. The CDR3 DNA follows: TGTGCCAGCAGCGGCACTAGCGGGAATTCCTACGAGCAGTACTTC.

This clone appeared a single time. One end of the junction fails to match germline, which may point to a read error. V usage is TRBV28 and J usage is TRBJ1-1; no reliable D call. The CDR3 extends over 13 amino acids. Germline V gene sequence: CDR1 MDHEN, CDR2 SYDVKM. The CDR3 loop is CASSLPGNPEAFF. CDR3 nucleotides: TGTGCCAGCAGTTTACCCGGGAACCCTGAAGCTTTCTTT.

There are a few counts of this clone. Given a much more abundant clone one base away, this may be a read error. The rearrangement links TRBV30 to TRBJ2-2; 7 nucleotides line up with TRBD2. This CDR3 comprises 15 residues. The V gene's germline CDR1 is GTSNPN and CDR2 SVGIG (reference sequence). The CDR3 is CAWILAGLDTGELSF. The CDR3 DNA sequence: TGTGCCTGGATATTAGCGGGTCTTGACACCGGGGAGCTGTCTTTT.

The chain has TRBV5-7 and TRBJ1-5, with a tentative D call TRBD1 (5 bases). TRBV5-7 is labeled an ORF, and its function is uncertain. CDR3 size: 19 residues. Between the trimmed V and J ends, which lost 0 bases and 0 bases, there was a span of 19 bases. CDR3 nucleotides: TGTGCCAGCAGCTTGGTGGGTCCTGAGCAGGGTCGTAGCAATCAGCCCCAGCATTTT. Translation: CASSLVGPEQGRSNQPQHF.

As for this clone: This likely traces to a read error, being one base from a far larger clone. This sample includes further DNA sequences coding for the same CDR3. This chain links TRBV30 with TRBJ2-7; weak D call: TRBD2 (6 bases). This CDR3 comprises 12 residues. From germline, CDR1 is GTSNPN and CDR2 SVGIG (reference sequence). Deletions cut 8 bases from V and 3 bases from J, with 14 bases between. CDR3 sequence (DNA): TGTGCCCGGAACTACGGGGGCTACGAGCAGTACTTC. It specifies CARNYGGYEQYF.

CDR3 bases: TGTGCCAGCAGTGGCGGACAGGGGAAAAACATTCAGTACTTC. This sequence encodes CASSGGQGKNIQYF. The chain joins TRBV6-5 to TRBJ2-4, with 9 bases identical to TRBD1. V dropped 5 bases and J dropped 4; count of bases not matched to a gene: 3. This CDR3 spans 14 amino acids. Germline CDR1 is MNHEY and CDR2 is SVGAGI.

In the case of this clone: Other nucleotide sequences in the sample specify the same CDR3. The genes are TRBV11-3 and TRBJ2-7; no clear D gene. V was shortened by 2 bases and J by 4 bases, with 6 bases between the two germline ends. CDR1 is SGHNT and CDR2 is YENEEA in the germline V gene. The CDR3 spans 12 residues. DNA for the CDR3: TGTGCCAGCAGCTTATCGGGTTACGAGCAGTACTTC. The encoded protein is CASSLSGYEQYF.

V gene TRBV21-1 combines with J gene TRBJ2-5; TRBD2 is the table's D call and was not checked against the DNA. TRBV21-1 is a recognized pseudogene. The CDR3 is 15 residues long. CDR3 sequence: CASSAKRGGRGTQYF. CDR3 nucleotide sequence: TGTGCCAGCAGCGCCAAAAGGGGGGGGCGCGGGACCCAGTACTTC.

V and J are TRBV27 and TRBJ2-7; the match to TRBD1 covers 8 bases. The CDR3 is 14 residues long. The V segment lost 5 bases and the J segment 4 bases; nucleotides outside the gene matches: 7. Germline V CDR1 and CDR2: MNHEY, SMNVEV (reference sequence). CDR3 nucleotides: TGTGCCAGCAGTCCGGACAGGGTGATGTACGAGCAGTACTTC. Translation gives CASSPDRVMYEQYF.

The chain employs TRBV28 and TRBJ1-4, with D unclear. Trimming removed 5 bases from V and 3 bases from J, with 16 bases in between. Germline assignment: CDR1 MDHEN and CDR2 SYDVKM. This CDR3 has 16 amino acids. CDR3 nucleotide sequence: TGTGCCAGCAGTCCCCCTGTGGGCAGATCTAATGAAAAACTGTTTTTT. It codes for CASSPPVGRSNEKLFF.

On this clone itself: This likely came from a read error, as a far larger clone is one base away. The sample holds other DNA sequences that translate to the same CDR3. V usage is TRBV4-2 and J usage is TRBJ1-2; D is unresolved. CDR3 length: 12 amino acids. CDR1 is LGHNA, CDR2 YNFKEQ, per germline. The DNA of the CDR3 is TGTGCCAGCTCGCGGGAACACTACGGCTACACCTTC. Its protein is CASSREHYGYTF.

The chain couples TRBV5-1 to TRBJ2-1; D call uncertain. CDR3 size: 13 residues. V was cut by 1 base and J by 6 bases, with 8 bases left in between. Germline CDR1 reads SGHRS; CDR2 reads YFSETQ. The DNA of the CDR3 is TGCGCCAGCAGCTTGATACCTACCAATGAGCAGTTCTTC. It codes for CASSLIPTNEQFF.

CDR3: CASSQDGGRAENTGELFF. CDR3 DNA: TGTGCCAGCAGCCAAGATGGCGGGAGGGCCGAGAACACCGGGGAGCTGTTTTTT. This rearrangement joins TRBV4-2 to TRBJ2-2, with 9 bases fitting TRBD2. From germline, CDR1 is LGHNA and CDR2 YNFKEQ. The CDR3 is 18 residues long. Germline trimming cut 0 bases from V and 1 base from J; bases unmatched to any gene: 6.

The gene calls are TRBV4-3 and TRBJ2-2; D may match TRBD1 or TRBD2 (6 bases each). CDR3 size: 19 residues. Per the germline V gene, CDR1 is LGHNA and CDR2 is YSLEER. The V gene lost 3 bases and the J gene lost 4 bases, with 24 bases spanning the gap. CDR3 coding DNA: TGCGCCAGCAGCCACCCGAGGGGGGACCCCGCGCAGTTCACCGGGGAGCTGTTTTTT. It codes for CASSHPRGDPAQFTGELFF.

This clone has a count of ten or more. This sequence joins TRBV7-2 and TRBJ2-5; D could derive from TRBD1 or TRBD2 (6 bases each). Germline V gives CDR1 SGHTA, CDR2 FQGNSA. The CDR3 has 14 residues. V gave up 0 bases and J gave up 5 bases, with 10 bases separating them. The DNA for the CDR3 is TGTGCCAGCAGCTTAGCGGAGGGGGTGGAGACCCAGTACTTC. Amino acids: CASSLAEGVETQYF.

The rearrangement links TRBV19 to TRBJ2-7; D is unresolved. The CDR3 runs 11 residues. V was cut by 4 bases and J by 3 bases, with 4 bases left in between. The germline V gene encodes CDR1 LNHDA and CDR2 SQIVND (reference sequence). This CDR3 reads CASSTYYEQYF. CDR3 DNA sequence: TGTGCCAGTAGTACCTACTACGAGCAGTACTTC. The full variable domain, rest sourced from reference TRBV19 and TRBJ2-7, is DGGITQSPKYLFRKEGQNVTLSCEQNLNHDAMYWYRQDPGQGLRLIYYSQIVNDFQKGDIAEGYSVSREKKESFPLTVTSAQKNPTAFYLCASSTYYEQYFGPGTRLTVT.

This clone is a singleton in its sample. Sequence at one end of the junction differs from germline and may be a read error. V is TRBV7-7 and J is TRBJ1-1; D gene ambiguous. The CDR3 totals 13 residues. Looked up from germline, CDR1 is SSHAT and CDR2 is FNYEAQ (reference sequence). CDR3: CASSLQMNTEAFF. The CDR3 DNA reads as TGTGCTAGCAGCTTACAGATGAACACTGAAGCTTTCTTT.

The rearrangement links TRBV27 to TRBJ2-3; D call uncertain. Per the germline V gene, CDR1 is MNHEY and CDR2 is SMNVEV (reference sequence). V shed 3 bases and J shed 9 bases, with 1 base lying between them. The CDR3 has 9 amino acids. For the CDR3, the DNA is TGTGCCAGCAGTTTGACGCAGTATTTT. Encoded protein: CASSLTQYF.

This sequence joins TRBV28 and TRBJ2-7; D is perhaps TRBD1 (6 bases). Germline CDR1 reads MDHEN; CDR2 reads SYDVKM. V was cut by 6 bases and J by 0 bases, with 15 bases left in between. CDR3 length: 15 residues. The CDR3 sequence: CASRRGTIISYEQYF. The CDR3 nucleotides read TGTGCCAGCAGGCGTGGGACAATAATCTCCTACGAGCAGTACTTC.

This rearrangement joins TRBV5-8 to TRBJ2-7; TRBD2 aligns across 10 bases. V was clipped by 2 bases and J by 3 bases; unmatched bases: 17. This CDR3 is 19 amino acids long. From germline, CDR1 is SGHTS and CDR2 YDEGEE. For the CDR3, the DNA is TGTGCCAGCAGCTTACAGGCCAGGGTGACTAGCGGGCCCCTCTACGAGCAGTACTTC. This codes for CASSLQARVTSGPLYEQYF.

The chain links TRBV11-3 to TRBJ2-1; D not resolved. Trimming took 2 bases from V and 10 from J, leaving 12 bases between them. The germline V gene encodes CDR1 SGHNT and CDR2 YENEEA. This CDR3 comprises 13 residues. CDR3 residues: CASSLILAGEQFF. The DNA for the CDR3 is TGTGCCAGCAGCTTAATCCTCGCCGGGGAGCAGTTCTTC. The whole variable domain, filled in from reference TRBV11-3 and TRBJ2-1, reads EAGVVQSPRYKIIEKKQPVAFWCNPISGHNTLYWYLQNLGQGPELLIRYENEEAVDDSQLPKDRFSAERLKGVDSTLKIQPAELGDSAVYLCASSLILAGEQFFGPGTRLTVL.

The chain uses TRBV18 and TRBJ2-2; no clear D. CDR1 and CDR2 (germline): KGHSH, LQKENI. The CDR3 loop spans 15 amino acids. V was trimmed by 0 bases and J by 3 bases, leaving 8 bases between them. CDR3 coding DNA: TGTGCCAGCTCACCACCTTCCCGGGACACCGGGGAGCTGTTTTTT. This encodes CASSPPSRDTGELFF.

The genes are TRBV18 and TRBJ2-7, with 9 bases identical to TRBD1. Germline trimming cut 6 bases from V and 7 bases from J; bases unmatched to any gene: 13. Germline CDR1 reads KGHSH; CDR2 reads LQKENI. This CDR3 contains 15 residues. The CDR3 loop reads CASSLDRGSYGEQYF. DNA for the CDR3: TGTGCCAGCTCCCTAGACAGGGGGTCTTATGGGGAGCAGTACTTC.

This rearrangement joins TRBV5-1 to TRBJ1-2; unclear D gene. The CDR3 consists of 15 residues. Looked up from germline, CDR1 is SGHRS and CDR2 is YFSETQ. Trimming shortened V by 1 base and J by 7 bases, and 17 bases separated the two germline ends. CDR3: CASSLRPALYVGYTF. The CDR3 nucleotides read TGCGCCAGCAGCTTGAGGCCAGCACTCTATGTTGGCTACACCTTC.

On this clone: A far larger clone is off by one base, so a read error is likely. The identical CDR3 is also encoded by other nucleotide sequences in the sample. The chain recombines TRBV30 with TRBJ1-5, with D perhaps TRBD1 (5 bases). The CDR3 loop spans 14 amino acids. In germline, CDR1 is GTSNPN, CDR2 SVGIG (reference sequence). CDR3 DNA: TGTGCCTGGACCGCGGGTCAGGGCAACCAGCCCCAGCATTTT. Its translation: CAWTAGQGNQPQHF.

The chain joins TRBV5-1 to TRBJ2-7; tentative D call: TRBD1 (6 bases). CDR3 length equals 13 residues. Germline V lookup: CDR1 SGHRS, CDR2 YFSETQ. Trimming pared 4 bases from V and 5 bases from J, leaving 13 bases between. CDR3 loop: CASSPQGRHEQYF. For the CDR3, the DNA is TGCGCCAGCAGCCCACAGGGTAGGCACGAGCAGTACTTC.

The chain is built from TRBV12-5 and TRBJ1-2; D might be TRBD1 (5 bases). Germline V lookup: CDR1 LGHNT, CDR2 FRNRAP. V was cut by 0 bases and J by 4 bases, with 24 bases left in between. The CDR3 is made up of 19 amino acids. As DNA, the CDR3 is TGTGCTAGTGGTTTGGTACGGTGGGGCTTGGGTAGTCGAGCCTATGGCTACACCTTC. It specifies CASGLVRWGLGSRAYGYTF.